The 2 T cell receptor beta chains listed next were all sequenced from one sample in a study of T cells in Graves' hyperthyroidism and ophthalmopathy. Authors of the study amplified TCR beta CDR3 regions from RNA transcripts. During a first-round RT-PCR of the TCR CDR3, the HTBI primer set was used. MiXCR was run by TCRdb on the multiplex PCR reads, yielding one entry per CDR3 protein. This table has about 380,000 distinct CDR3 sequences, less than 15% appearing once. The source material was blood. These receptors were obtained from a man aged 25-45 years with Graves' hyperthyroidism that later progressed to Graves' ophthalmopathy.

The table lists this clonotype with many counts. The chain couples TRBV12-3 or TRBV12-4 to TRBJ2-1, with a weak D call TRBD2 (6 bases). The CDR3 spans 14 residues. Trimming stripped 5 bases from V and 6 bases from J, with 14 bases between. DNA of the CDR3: TGTGCCAGCAGTCCCCCCTTGGGGGGCAATGAGCAGTTCTTC. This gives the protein CASSPPLGGNEQFF.

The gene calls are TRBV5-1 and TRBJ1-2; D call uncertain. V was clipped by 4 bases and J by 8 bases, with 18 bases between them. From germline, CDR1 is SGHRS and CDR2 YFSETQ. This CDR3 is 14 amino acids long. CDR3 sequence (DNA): TGCGCCAGCAGCGAAAACGGGGAACTTGGCGGCTACACCTTC. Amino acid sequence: CASSENGELGGYTF.